This entry lists 30 T cell receptor beta chains sequenced from one sample in a study of T cell responses to AZD1222 COVID-19 vaccine. Method: immunoSEQ multiplex PCR; TCRdb's copy keeps in-frame clones and lacks some. This table has 100,000 to 150,000 clones, approximately 94% appearing once. The specimen was peripheral blood, collected 28 days after the second AZD1222 dose. The receptors originated from an adult who received the AZD1222 COVID-19 vaccine.

The chain has TRBV11-2 and TRBJ2-2; D gene uncertain. V dropped 3 bases and J dropped 1 base, with 6 bases sitting between them. The germline V gene encodes CDR1 SGHAT and CDR2 FQNNGV. CDR3 length equals 14 residues. The CDR3 here is CASSFNGNTGELFF. The CDR3 DNA follows: TGTGCCAGCAGCTTTAACGGGAACACCGGGGAGCTGTTTTTT.

This clone was found once. V gene TRBV9 combines with J gene TRBJ1-1; no clear D gene. This CDR3 is 13 amino acids long. V was clipped by 0 bases and J by 5 bases, with 8 bases between them. Per the germline V gene, CDR1 is SGDLS and CDR2 is YYNGEE. In nucleotides, the CDR3 is TGTGCCAGCAGCGTAGACCCCCTTACTGAAGCTTTCTTT. Its translation is CASSVDPLTEAFF. The full variable domain, in which reference TRBV9 and TRBJ1-1 provide the parts outside the CDR3, is DSGVTQTPKHLITATGQRVTLRCSPRSGDLSVYWYQQSLDQGLQFLIQYYNGEERAKGNILERFSAQQFPDLHSELNLSSLELGDSALYFCASSVDPLTEAFFGQGTRLTVV.

The chain carries TRBV7-2 and TRBJ2-2; D possibly corresponds to TRBD2 (6 bases). The CDR3 covers 19 residues. Germline values: CDR1 SGHTA, CDR2 FQGNSA. V dropped 1 base and J dropped 2 bases, with 20 bases sitting between them. For the CDR3, the DNA is TGTGCCAGCAGCTTAGTTGGGGGGATGCAATCCCTTAACACCGGGGAGCTGTTTTTT. Translation gives CASSLVGGMQSLNTGELFF.

The chain carries TRBV7-2 and TRBJ2-5, with D possibly matching TRBD1 (5 bases). This CDR3 contains 14 residues. V was trimmed by 5 bases and J by 5 bases, leaving 15 bases between them. CDR1 SGHTA and CDR2 FQGNSA come from the germline V gene. The CDR3 loop reads CASSQDRGRETQYF. In nucleotides, the CDR3 is TGTGCCAGCAGCCAGGATAGGGGCAGGGAGACCCAGTACTTC.

V usage is TRBV6-2 or TRBV6-3 and J usage is TRBJ2-7; a weak D match, TRBD2 (6 bases). Germline V gene lookup returns CDR1 MNHEY and CDR2 SVGEGT. V was cut by 5 bases and J by 0 bases, with 11 bases left in between. CDR3 length equals 14 residues. The CDR3 DNA sequence: TGTGCCAGCAGTCCGGGACTGCCCTCCTACGAGCAGTACTTC. This encodes CASSPGLPSYEQYF.

The V gene is TRBV7-2, the J gene TRBJ1-4; 9 nucleotides agree with TRBD1. The junction had 7 bases not matched to a gene; V was cut back by 0 bases and J by 8 bases. This CDR3 comprises 16 residues. Germline values: CDR1 SGHTA, CDR2 FQGNSA. Here the CDR3 reads CASSLAGGQGSEKLFF. As DNA, the CDR3 is TGTGCCAGCAGCTTAGCGGGGGGACAGGGAAGCGAAAAACTGTTTTTT.

The chain couples TRBV3-1 (or the pseudogene TRBV3-2) to TRBJ2-5; perhaps TRBD2 as D (6 bases). The CDR3 runs 15 residues. Trimming pared 4 bases from V and 5 bases from J, leaving 17 bases between. From germline, CDR1 is LGHDT and CDR2 YNNKEL (reference sequence). The CDR3 DNA reads TGTGCCAGCAGCCCAAGTGGGACTTTCGGGGAGACCCAGTACTTC. Amino acids: CASSPSGTFGETQYF.

The table lists this clone with a count of one. The chain carries TRBV29-1 and TRBJ2-5; D is perhaps TRBD2 (6 bases). V lost 5 bases and J lost 0, with 10 bases in between. Germline assignment: CDR1 SQVTM and CDR2 ANQGSEA. This CDR3 region has 13 residues. CDR3 amino acids: CSVNRGNQETQYF. For the CDR3, the DNA is TGCAGCGTTAATCGCGGGAACCAAGAGACCCAGTACTTC.

The chain is built from TRBV2 and TRBJ1-5; TRBD1 aligns across 8 bases. The germline CDR1 and CDR2 sequences are SNHLY and FYNNEI. This CDR3 is 13 amino acids long. The junction had 1 base not matched to a gene; V was cut back by 6 bases and J by 3 bases. The CDR3 coding sequence is TGTGCCAGCAGGGGACAGGTCAATCAGCCCCAGCATTTT. Protein product: CASRGQVNQPQHF.

The V and J genes are TRBV21-1 and TRBJ1-2. TRBV21-1 is annotated as a pseudogene. The CDR3 contains 14 residues. DNA of the CDR3: TGTGCCAGCAGCGCCCCGCGAGCTAACTATGGCTACACCTTC. This translates into CASSAPRANYGYTF.

Here the CDR3 reads CASSREAYEQYF. Written as DNA, the CDR3 is TGTGCCAGCAGCAGGGAGGCCTACGAGCAGTACTTC. The gene calls are TRBV6-5 and TRBJ2-7, with D possibly TRBD2 on 6 matching bases. The V gene's germline CDR1 is MNHEY and CDR2 SVGAGI. V dropped 6 bases and J dropped 2 bases, with 8 bases sitting between them. This CDR3 has 12 residues.

The CDR3 protein is CASSLGGQVYNEQFF. The CDR3 nucleotides read TGCGCCAGCAGCCTAGGGGGGCAGGTCTACAATGAGCAGTTCTTC. This chain links TRBV5-1 with TRBJ2-1; either TRBD1 or TRBD2 may supply D (6 bases each). The germline CDR1 and CDR2 sequences are SGHRS and YFSETQ. The CDR3 consists of 15 residues. V lost 4 bases and J 3 bases, leaving 14 bases between the germline ends.

The rearrangement joins TRBV2 to TRBJ2-3, with 7 bases identical to TRBD2. Germline CDR1 reads SNHLY; CDR2 reads FYNNEI. The CDR3 runs 16 residues. Losses at the gene ends were 7 bases for V and 1 base for J; bases not matched to a gene: 11. CDR3 loop: CASTHNPGGRTDTQYF. CDR3 nucleotides: TGTGCCAGCACCCATAACCCGGGGGGACGCACAGATACGCAGTATTTT.

CDR3 amino acids: CSVEPRIHSGNTIYF. In nucleotides, the CDR3 is TGCAGCGTTGAACCTAGGATCCACTCTGGAAACACCATATATTTT. This chain joins TRBV29-1 and TRBJ1-3; D is unresolved. Germline V CDR1 and CDR2: SQVTM, ANQGSEA. The V end lost 2 bases, the J end lost 0 bases, and 11 bases lay between the germline ends. The CDR3 length is 15 residues.

The V gene is TRBV5-1, the J gene TRBJ2-3; the match to TRBD2 covers 9 bases. Germline values: CDR1 SGHRS, CDR2 YFSETQ. The CDR3 contains 15 residues. Losses at the gene ends were 5 bases for V and 0 bases for J; bases not matched to a gene: 4. The CDR3 loop reads CASRGGRASTDTQYF. The CDR3 bases are TGCGCCAGCAGGGGCGGGAGGGCCAGCACAGATACGCAGTATTTT.

The gene calls are TRBV9 and TRBJ2-7, with TRBD2 matching 14 bases. Germline loops: CDR1 SGDLS, CDR2 YYNGEE. The junction had 4 bases not matched to a gene; V was cut back by 4 bases and J by 7 bases. The CDR3 has 14 amino acids. CDR3 protein: CASSPRTSGREQYF. The CDR3 DNA reads as TGTGCCAGCAGCCCCCGGACTAGCGGGAGGGAGCAGTACTTC.

The CDR3 region has the DNA TGTGCCAGGTCAGTGGCGGGAGACGACGGGGAGCTGTTTTTT. This sequence encodes CARSVAGDDGELFF. The chain uses TRBV21-1 and TRBJ2-2; no check of the table's D call, TRBD2, against the DNA was made. TRBV21-1 is noted as a pseudogene. This CDR3 has 14 amino acids.

The J gene is TRBJ2-7, the V gene TRBV7-9; D gene unclear. CDR1 SEHNR and CDR2 FQNEAQ come from the germline V gene (reference sequence). V was cut by 3 bases and J by 4 bases, with 10 bases left in between. This CDR3 contains 13 residues. DNA of the CDR3: TGTGCCAGCAGCTTGACACCCGATTACGAGCAGTACTTC. It yields the protein CASSLTPDYEQYF.

A remark on this clone: The junction differs from germline at one of its ends, possibly a read error. The chain is built from TRBV9 and TRBJ2-7; 10 bases are a match to TRBD2. The CDR3 runs to 14 residues. Germline values: CDR1 SGDLS, CDR2 YYNGEE. The CDR3 protein is CASGVASGSYEQYF. For the CDR3, the DNA is TGTGCCAGCGGCGTAGCTAGCGGGAGTTACGAGCAGTACTTC.

A single count supports this clone. The genes are TRBV7-9 and TRBJ1-2; D is unresolved. Germline V gives CDR1 SEHNR, CDR2 FQNEAQ (reference sequence). Trimming cost V 5 bases and J 2 bases, with 9 bases left between them. This CDR3 spans 13 amino acids. As DNA, the CDR3 is TGTGCCAGCAGCCCCGGCCGCAACTATGGCTACACCTTC. This codes for CASSPGRNYGYTF.

The chain uses TRBV7-9 and TRBJ2-1, with a possible D match to TRBD1 (5 bases). This CDR3 has 17 amino acids. V shed 5 bases and J shed 4 bases, with 21 bases lying between them. Germline CDR1 SEHNR, CDR2 FQNEAQ (reference sequence). CDR3 residues: CASSPQGSLPRYNEQFF. The CDR3 DNA reads TGTGCCAGCAGCCCCCAGGGTTCACTCCCTAGATACAATGAGCAGTTCTTC.

The chain joins TRBV2 to TRBJ2-5; 7 bases are shared with TRBD1. J gave up 2 bases and V 3 bases, and 3 bases lay outside the gene matches. There are 14 residues in the CDR3. Germline CDR1 and CDR2: SNHLY and FYNNEI. The CDR3 DNA is TGTGCCAGCAGTGACCCGGGACAGCAAGAGACCCAGTACTTC. This gives the protein CASSDPGQQETQYF.

This clone was counted a few times. The chain uses TRBV5-4 and TRBJ2-7, with TRBD2 as a possible D gene (6 bases). CDR1 is SGHNT, CDR2 YYREEE, per germline (reference sequence). This CDR3 is 14 amino acids long. Trimming removed 4 bases from V and 2 bases from J, with 13 bases in between. Written as DNA, the CDR3 is TGTGCCAGCAGCGGGGGGTCCTCGCCCTACGAGCAGTACTTC. It translates to CASSGGSSPYEQYF.

This clone has a single count. This chain links TRBV2 with TRBJ2-6, with 9 bases fitting TRBD2. Germline CDR1 is SNHLY and CDR2 is FYNNEI. V shed 4 bases and J 2 bases; nucleotides not matched to a gene: 6. This CDR3 contains 17 residues. The CDR3 sequence: CASSVSRGGPGANVLTF. The CDR3, as DNA: TGTGCCAGCAGTGTCTCGCGGGGGGGCCCTGGGGCCAACGTCCTGACTTTC.

This clone appeared once. The chain has TRBV19 and TRBJ1-3; D possibly corresponds to TRBD1 (5 bases). The CDR3 length is 16 residues. The germline CDR1 and CDR2 sequences are LNHDA and SQIVND (reference sequence). V lost 5 bases to trimming and J lost 0 bases, with 14 bases between them. CDR3 DNA: TGTGCCAGTAGTTTCGGGACGGGAACCTCTGGAAACACCATATATTTT. The encoded protein is CASSFGTGTSGNTIYF.

This chain links TRBV6-5 with TRBJ1-2; weak D call: TRBD1 (6 bases). The germline gives CDR1 MNHEY, CDR2 SVGAGI. The CDR3 sequence is 13 residues long. Trimming shortened V by 5 bases and J by 5 bases, and 12 bases separated the two germline ends. The CDR3 spells CASSLGGWYGYTF. The CDR3, as DNA: TGTGCCAGCAGTCTAGGGGGGTGGTATGGCTACACCTTC.

J is TRBJ1-2 and V is TRBV11-2; D perhaps matches TRBD1 (5 bases). Germline V gene sequence: CDR1 SGHAT, CDR2 FQNNGV. V was trimmed by 5 bases and J by 7 bases, leaving 20 bases between them. There are 15 residues in the CDR3. The CDR3 loop reads CASSHYSGADFGYTF. The DNA for the CDR3 is TGTGCCAGCAGCCATTACTCCGGGGCAGATTTTGGCTACACCTTC.

The chain couples TRBV5-6 to TRBJ1-1; TRBD1 might be the D (5 bases). V was clipped by 1 base and J by 7 bases, with 14 bases between them. CDR1 and CDR2 (germline): SGHDT, YYEEEE. The CDR3 length is 14 residues. The CDR3 DNA follows: TGTGCCAGCAGCTTGCTTTGGGCAGGGATTGAAGCTTTCTTT. This translates into CASSLLWAGIEAFF.

The sample holds a few counts of this clone. The V call is TRBV5-1, the J call TRBJ1-1; 8 bases agree with TRBD1. Trimming took 0 bases from V and 6 from J; bases not matched to a gene: 1. From germline, CDR1 is SGHRS and CDR2 YFSETQ. This CDR3 has 13 amino acids. In DNA form, the CDR3 reads TGCGCCAGCAGCTTGGCGGGACAGGCTGAAGCTTTCTTT. Translated: CASSLAGQAEAFF.

The V call is TRBV7-9, the J call TRBJ2-7, with D perhaps TRBD1 or TRBD2 (6 bases each). Deletions cut 5 bases from V and 3 bases from J, with 20 bases between. This CDR3 spans 16 amino acids. Germline V gene sequence: CDR1 SEHNR, CDR2 FQNEAQ (reference sequence). CDR3 sequence reads: CASSQTGTLAFYEQYF. CDR3 bases: TGTGCCAGCAGCCAAACCGGGACACTAGCTTTCTACGAGCAGTACTTC.